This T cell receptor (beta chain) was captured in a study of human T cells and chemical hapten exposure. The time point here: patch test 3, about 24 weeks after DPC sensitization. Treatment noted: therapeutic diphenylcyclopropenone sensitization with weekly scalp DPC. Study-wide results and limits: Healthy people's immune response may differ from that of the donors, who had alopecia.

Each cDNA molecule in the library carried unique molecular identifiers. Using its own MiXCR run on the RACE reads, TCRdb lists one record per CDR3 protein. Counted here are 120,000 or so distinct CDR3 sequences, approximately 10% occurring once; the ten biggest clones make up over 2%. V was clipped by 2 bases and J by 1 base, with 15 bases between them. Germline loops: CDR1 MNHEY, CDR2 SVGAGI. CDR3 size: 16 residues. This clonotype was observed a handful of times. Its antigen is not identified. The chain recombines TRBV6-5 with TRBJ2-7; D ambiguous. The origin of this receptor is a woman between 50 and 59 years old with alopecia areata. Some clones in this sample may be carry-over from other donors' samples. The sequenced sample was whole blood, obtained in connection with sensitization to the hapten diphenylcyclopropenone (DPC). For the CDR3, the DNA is TGTGCCAGCAGTTACGGTGGCGGCGCGCTTTCCTACGAGCAGTACTTC. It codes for CASSYGGGALSYEQYF.